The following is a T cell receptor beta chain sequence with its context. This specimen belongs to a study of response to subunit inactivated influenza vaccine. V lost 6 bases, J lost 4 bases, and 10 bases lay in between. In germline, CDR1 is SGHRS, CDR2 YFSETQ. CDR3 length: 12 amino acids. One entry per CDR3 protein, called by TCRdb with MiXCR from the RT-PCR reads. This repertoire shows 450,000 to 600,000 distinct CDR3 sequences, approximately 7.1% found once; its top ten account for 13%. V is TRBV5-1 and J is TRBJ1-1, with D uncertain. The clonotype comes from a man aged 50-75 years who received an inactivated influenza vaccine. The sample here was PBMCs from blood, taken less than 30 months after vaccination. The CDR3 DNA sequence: TGCGCCAGCAAGGGCACCGGCACTGAAGCTTTCTTT. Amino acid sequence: CASKGTGTEAFF.